This T cell receptor beta chain is drawn from a study of blood T cells in healthy people across ages. This clonotype appeared a single time. The CDR3 is 12 residues long. Germline-derived CDR1 and CDR2 are SGHRS and YFSETQ. A J-beta primer mix and a sample-barcoded 5' primer were used in a second PCR of about 6 to 12 cycles. TCRdb called the 5' RACE reads again in MiXCR, with one record for every CDR3 protein. The data hold 600,000 to 850,000 distinct CDR3 sequences, with roughly 41% observed a single time. Sequenced input: blood. The chain uses TRBV5-1 and TRBJ2-5; D is perhaps TRBD1 or TRBD2 (5 bases each). The DNA matches TRBJ2-7 better at its end, which makes the J call doubtful. The clonotype comes from an older woman in good health. This CDR3 is CASRLGAYEQYF. The CDR3 DNA sequence: TGCGCCAGCCGTCTGGGGGCCTACGAGCAGTACTTC.